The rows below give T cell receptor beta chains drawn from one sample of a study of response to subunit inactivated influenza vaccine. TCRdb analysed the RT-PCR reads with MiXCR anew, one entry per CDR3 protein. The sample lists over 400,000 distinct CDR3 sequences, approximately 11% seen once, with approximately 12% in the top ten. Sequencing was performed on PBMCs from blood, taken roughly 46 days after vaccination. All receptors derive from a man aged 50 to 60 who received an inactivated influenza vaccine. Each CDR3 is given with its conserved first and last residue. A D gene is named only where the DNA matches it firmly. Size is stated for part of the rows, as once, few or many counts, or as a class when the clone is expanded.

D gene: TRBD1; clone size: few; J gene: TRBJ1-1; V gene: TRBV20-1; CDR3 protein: CSAGQGAMNTEAFF; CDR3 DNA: TGCAGTGCTGGACAGGGCGCCATGAACACTGAAGCTTTCTTT
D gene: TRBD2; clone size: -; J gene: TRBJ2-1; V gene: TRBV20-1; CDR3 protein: CSARGGTSANEQFF; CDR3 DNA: TGCAGTGCTAGAGGGGGGACTAGCGCCAATGAGCAGTTCTTC
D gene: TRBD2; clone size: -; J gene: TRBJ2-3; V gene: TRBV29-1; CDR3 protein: CSVPSLAGVLTDTQYF; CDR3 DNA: TGCAGCGTCCCTTCACTAGCGGGGGTTCTCACAGATACGCAGTATTTT
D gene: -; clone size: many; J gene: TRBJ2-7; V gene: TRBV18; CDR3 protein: CASSLGGGRGSYEQYF; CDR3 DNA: TGTGCCAGCTCATTAGGTGGGGGGCGCGGCTCCTACGAGCAGTACTTC
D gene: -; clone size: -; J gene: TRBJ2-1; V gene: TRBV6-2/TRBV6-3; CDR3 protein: CASSNHRAHNEQFF; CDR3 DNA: TGTGCCAGCAGTAACCACCGGGCCCACAATGAGCAGTTCTTC
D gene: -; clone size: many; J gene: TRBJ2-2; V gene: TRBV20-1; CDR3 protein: CSARDMTGNTGELFF; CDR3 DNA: TGCAGTGCTAGAGATATGACGGGGAACACCGGGGAGCTGTTTTTT
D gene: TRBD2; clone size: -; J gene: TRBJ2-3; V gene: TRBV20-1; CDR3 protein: CSASDALIAGISTDTQYF; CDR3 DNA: TGCAGTGCTAGCGACGCACTAATAGCGGGGATAAGCACAGATACGCAGTATTTT
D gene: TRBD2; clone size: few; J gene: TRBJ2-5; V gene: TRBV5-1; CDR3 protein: CASSPASGRPETQYF; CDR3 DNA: TGCGCCAGCAGCCCAGCTAGCGGGAGGCCAGAGACCCAGTACTTC
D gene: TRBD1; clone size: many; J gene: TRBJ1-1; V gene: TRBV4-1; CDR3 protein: CASSRKKTGDTEAFF; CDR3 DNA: TGCGCCAGCAGCCGAAAGAAAACAGGGGACACTGAAGCTTTCTTT
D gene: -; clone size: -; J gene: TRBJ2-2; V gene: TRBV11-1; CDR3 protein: CASSQQAGELFF; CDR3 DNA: TGTGCCAGCAGCCAACAGGCGGGGGAGCTGTTTTTT